This entry is about one TCR beta chain. Trimming took 0 bases from V and 2 from J, leaving 11 bases between them. Germline V gene data show CDR1 as SEHNR and CDR2 as FQNEAQ (reference sequence). The CDR3 consists of 16 residues. The data belong to a study of blood T cell repertoires in COVID-19. Some clones are missing from TCRdb's copy, which holds only in-frame ones; the method was immunoSEQ multiplex PCR. The sample contains approximately 190,000 clones, approximately 91% of which appear only once. V is TRBV7-9 and J is TRBJ2-1, with a possible D match to TRBD1 (5 bases). Input material: peripheral blood. The clonotype was recovered from a woman between 40 and 50 years old who had recovered from COVID-19. CDR3 in amino acids: CASSLASLGAYNEQFF. CDR3 bases: TGTGCCAGCAGCTTAGCGAGTCTAGGGGCCTACAATGAGCAGTTCTTC.